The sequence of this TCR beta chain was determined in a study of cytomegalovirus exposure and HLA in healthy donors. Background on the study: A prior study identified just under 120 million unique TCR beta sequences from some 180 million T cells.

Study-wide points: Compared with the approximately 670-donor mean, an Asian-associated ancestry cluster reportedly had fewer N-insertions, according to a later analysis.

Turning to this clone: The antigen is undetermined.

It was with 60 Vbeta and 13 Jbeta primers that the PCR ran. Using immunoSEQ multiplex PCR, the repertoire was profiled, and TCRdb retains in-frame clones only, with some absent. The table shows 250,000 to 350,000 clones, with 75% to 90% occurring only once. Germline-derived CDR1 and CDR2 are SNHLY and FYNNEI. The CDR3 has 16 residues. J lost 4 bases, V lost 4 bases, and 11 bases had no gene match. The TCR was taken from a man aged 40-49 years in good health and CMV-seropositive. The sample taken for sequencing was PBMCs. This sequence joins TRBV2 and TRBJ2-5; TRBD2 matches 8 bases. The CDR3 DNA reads TGTGCCAGCAGTGTATCAAGCGGGAGTATAGTAGAGACCCAGTACTTC. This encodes CASSVSSGSIVETQYF. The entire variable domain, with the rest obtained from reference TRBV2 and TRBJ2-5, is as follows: EPEVTQTPSHQVTQMGQEVILRCVPISNHLYFYWYRQILGQKVEFLVSFYNNEISEKSEIFDDQFSVERPDGSNFTLKIRSTKLEDSAMYFCASSVSSGSIVETQYFGPGTRLLVL.